Below, 27 T cell receptor beta chains from the same sample are listed, as sequenced in a study of blood T cells in healthy people across ages. Together with a sample-barcoded 5' primer, a J-beta primer mix was included in a second PCR lasting about 6 to 12 cycles. TCRdb re-called the 5' RACE reads with MiXCR, one entry per CDR3 protein. This repertoire shows about a million distinct CDR3 sequences, less than 45% found once; its top ten account for under 15%. Sequences were obtained from blood. Receptors were obtained from a man aged 18 to 29 in good health.

The rearrangement links TRBV29-1 to TRBJ2-7, with D possibly matching TRBD2 (5 bases). Germline assignment: CDR1 SQVTM and CDR2 ANQGSEA. This CDR3 region has 12 residues. V lost 7 bases and J lost 5, with 15 bases in between. The CDR3 loop reads CSAGEGSDEQYF. The DNA for the CDR3 is TGCAGCGCTGGGGAAGGGAGCGACGAGCAGTACTTC.

The table lists this clonotype with a few counts. The chain carries TRBV6-6 and TRBJ2-5; 7 nucleotides align to TRBD1. This CDR3 region has 15 residues. Germline loops: CDR1 MNHNY, CDR2 SVGAGI (reference sequence). Losses at the gene ends were 6 bases for V and 3 bases for J; bases not matched to a gene: 10. This chain's CDR3 is CASSAPGQKKETQYF. The CDR3 DNA follows: TGTGCCAGCAGCGCTCCGGGACAGAAAAAAGAGACCCAGTACTTC.

As regards this clonotype: Its ends do not fully match the called genes, so a read error is possible. V usage is TRBV11-2 and J usage is TRBJ2-3; 8 nucleotides agree with TRBD2. Germline assignment: CDR1 SGHAT and CDR2 FQNNGV. The CDR3 totals 16 residues. CDR3: CTSSLYRGGNTDTQYF. CDR3 DNA sequence: TGTACCAGCAGCCTCTACCGGGGGGGGAACACAGATACGCAGTATTTT.

This clonotype was found a few times. CDR3 sequence (DNA): TGTGCCAGCAGTTACAAACTCACGACAGGGGCGAATGAAGCTTTCTTT. Its protein is CASSYKLTTGANEAFF. The V and J genes are TRBV6-5 and TRBJ1-1, with TRBD1 matching 8 bases. The CDR3 loop spans 16 amino acids. J gave up 7 bases and V 2 bases, and 12 bases lay outside the gene matches. Germline V gives CDR1 MNHEY, CDR2 SVGAGI.

This clonotype was observed once. The rearrangement uses TRBV6-5 and TRBJ1-5; D not certain. Germline-derived CDR1 and CDR2 are MNHEY and SVGAGI. Trimming took off 8 bases at V and 3 bases at J, with 8 bases between the two ends. The CDR3 length is 12 residues. The CDR3 DNA reads TGTGCCAGCCAAAGTGCCAATCAGCCCCAGCATTTT. Translation: CASQSANQPQHF.

The V call is TRBV6-1, the J call TRBJ1-1; D unresolved. CDR1 and CDR2 (germline): MNHNS, SASEGT. V shed 0 bases and J shed 3 bases, with 5 bases lying between them. This CDR3 region has 13 residues. CDR3 nucleotide sequence: TGTGCCAGCAGTGAAGCGGTGTACACTGAAGCTTTCTTT. Protein: CASSEAVYTEAFF.

There are a few counts of this clonotype. The rearrangement links TRBV20-1 to TRBJ1-1; TRBD1 is a possible D gene (5 bases). Trimming stripped 3 bases from V and 3 bases from J, with 14 bases between. Germline V gene sequence: CDR1 DFQATT, CDR2 SNEGSKA (reference sequence). This CDR3 is 14 amino acids long. The CDR3 DNA reads TGCAGTGCTAGTGAGAGAACCAGGGACACTGAAGCTTTCTTT. It specifies CSASERTRDTEAFF.

The rearrangement links TRBV12-3 or TRBV12-4 to TRBJ1-5, with TRBD1 matching 10 bases. The V gene end was trimmed by 6 bases and the J gene end by 2 bases; junction bases not matched to a gene: 7. There are 16 residues in the CDR3. CDR3 protein: CASRGTGELGNQPQHF. The CDR3 DNA is TGTGCCAGCAGAGGGACAGGGGAATTAGGCAATCAGCCCCAGCATTTT.

This clonotype was counted a few times. The chain employs TRBV28 and TRBJ1-4, with TRBD1 matching over 9 bases. Germline trimming cut 6 bases from V and 7 bases from J; bases unmatched to any gene: 12. This CDR3 has 16 amino acids. Germline V CDR1 and CDR2: MDHEN, SYDVKM. CDR3 region: CASRLSIQGAREKLFF. The CDR3 nucleotides read TGTGCCAGCAGATTGTCTATACAGGGGGCACGTGAAAAACTGTTTTTT. The full variable domain, rest sourced from reference TRBV28 and TRBJ1-4, is DVKVTQSSRYLVKRTGEKVFLECVQDMDHENMFWYRQDPGLGLRLIYFSYDVKMKEKGDIPEGYSVSREKKERFSLILESASTNQTSMYLCASRLSIQGAREKLFFGSGTQLSVL.

This clonotype was seen once. The chain is built from TRBV6-6 and TRBJ2-3; D call uncertain. V shed 10 bases and J shed 0 bases, with 20 bases lying between them. The germline gives CDR1 MNHNY, CDR2 SVGAGI (reference sequence). The CDR3 is 16 residues long. This CDR3 reads CATYASSASSTDTQYF. In DNA, the CDR3 is TGTGCCACCTATGCGTCTAGTGCCTCTAGCACAGATACGCAGTATTTT.

J is TRBJ1-5 and V is TRBV20-1; D remains ambiguous. The CDR3 totals 15 residues. Germline loops: CDR1 DFQATT, CDR2 SNEGSKA (reference sequence). V lost 1 base to trimming and J lost 3 bases, with 13 bases between them. CDR3 sequence reads: CSARGREMFNQPQHF. CDR3 coding DNA: TGCAGTGCTAGAGGTAGAGAGATGTTCAATCAGCCCCAGCATTTT.

This clonotype was seen only a few times. The CDR3 sequence is CASSIRSSMNTEAFF. The CDR3 coding sequence is TGTGCCAGTAGTATAAGGAGCTCGATGAACACTGAAGCTTTCTTT. The chain joins TRBV19 to TRBJ1-1; D is unclear. The CDR3 is made up of 15 amino acids. Germline V gives CDR1 LNHDA, CDR2 SQIVND (reference sequence). Trimming left V 2 bases short and J 0 bases short, with 10 bases between.

This sequence joins TRBV7-2 and TRBJ1-5; weak D call: TRBD1 (5 bases). The CDR3 spans 15 residues. Between the trimmed V and J ends, which lost 1 base and 0 bases, there was a span of 7 bases. Looked up from germline, CDR1 is SGHTA and CDR2 is FQGNSA. The CDR3 coding sequence is TGTGCCAGCAGCTTAGTGGACAATAGCAATCAGCCCCAGCATTTT. It encodes CASSLVDNSNQPQHF. Complete variable domain (other parts from reference TRBV7-2 and TRBJ1-5): GAGVSQSPSNKVTEKGKDVELRCDPISGHTALYWYRQSLGQGLEFLIYFQGNSAPDKSGLPSDRFSAERTGGSVSTLTIQRTQQEDSAVYLCASSLVDNSNQPQHFGDGTRLSIL.

This chain connects TRBV7-2 to TRBJ1-2; weak D call: TRBD1 (5 bases). The CDR3 consists of 13 residues. Germline lookup yields CDR1 SGHTA and CDR2 FQGNSA. Deletions cut 2 bases from V and 8 bases from J, with 12 bases between. The CDR3 sequence is CASSLRGRRGYTF. The CDR3 coding sequence is TGTGCCAGCAGCTTACGGGGCCGTCGGGGCTACACCTTC.

This rearrangement joins TRBV20-1 to TRBJ2-3; D not resolved. This CDR3 is built from 16 residues. Trimming stripped 0 bases from V and 0 bases from J, with 13 bases between. The germline CDR1 and CDR2 sequences are DFQATT and SNEGSKA (reference sequence). CDR3 DNA: TGCAGTGCTAGAGATCTGGCAGCGTCTAGCACAGATACGCAGTATTTT. The encoded protein is CSARDLAASSTDTQYF.

The J gene is TRBJ1-5, the V gene TRBV20-1; a possible D gene is TRBD1 (6 bases). The germline V gene encodes CDR1 DFQATT and CDR2 SNEGSKA (reference sequence). The CDR3 extends over 16 amino acids. V was cut by 5 bases and J by 0 bases, with 17 bases left in between. CDR3 region: CSAVLGGAFSNQPQHF. The CDR3 coding sequence is TGCAGTGCTGTTCTAGGGGGGGCCTTTAGCAATCAGCCCCAGCATTTT.

This clonotype has just a few counts. The chain is built from TRBV3-1 and TRBJ2-3; the D gene is possibly TRBD1 (7 bases). The CDR3 covers 16 residues. The V and J ends lost 0 bases and 2 bases respectively, with 12 bases between them. Germline lookup yields CDR1 LGHDT and CDR2 YNNKEL (reference sequence). The CDR3 protein is CASSQDAGQLTDTQYF. The CDR3, as DNA: TGTGCCAGCAGCCAAGACGCGGGACAGCTCACAGATACGCAGTATTTT.

The chain is built from TRBV15 and TRBJ1-2; D gene uncertain. Trimming took 0 bases from V and 7 from J, leaving 12 bases between them. The CDR3 is 14 residues long. Germline CDR1 LNHNV, CDR2 YYDKDF (reference sequence). The CDR3 here is CATSRDYTNSGYTF. In DNA form, the CDR3 reads TGTGCCACCAGCAGAGATTACACTAACAGTGGCTACACCTTC.

The V gene is TRBV20-1, the J gene TRBJ2-5; D gene unclear. Trimming removed 6 bases at V and 6 bases at J, with 14 bases between. Germline V CDR1 and CDR2: DFQATT, SNEGSKA (reference sequence). The CDR3 sequence is 12 residues long. The CDR3 reads CSAKTGSKTQYF. The CDR3 coding sequence is TGCAGTGCCAAAACGGGTTCGAAGACCCAGTACTTC.

The gene calls are TRBV5-1 and TRBJ2-3; 11 bases align to TRBD2. CDR1 and CDR2 (germline): SGHRS, YFSETQ. The CDR3 totals 15 residues. After removal of 0 bases from V and 4 bases from J, the junction contained 1 base not matched to a gene. The CDR3 region has the DNA TGCGCCAGCAGCTTGGGGACTAGCGGGCCAGATACGCAGTATTTT. It encodes CASSLGTSGPDTQYF.

This clonotype was seen repeatedly, ten times or more. V usage is TRBV6-5 and J usage is TRBJ2-3; D not resolved. Germline CDR1 reads MNHEY; CDR2 reads SVGAGI. V gave up 0 bases and J gave up 6 bases, with 7 bases separating them. This CDR3 region has 13 residues. CDR3 protein: CASSYSGSDTQYF. As DNA, the CDR3 is TGTGCCAGCAGTTACTCGGGGTCGGATACGCAGTATTTT.

This chain joins TRBV30 and TRBJ1-2; D call uncertain. Germline values: CDR1 GTSNPN, CDR2 SVGIG (reference sequence). The germline V and J ends were trimmed by 1 base and 2 bases, with 11 bases remaining between them. CDR3 length: 14 amino acids. The CDR3 reads CAWSDPDGNYGYTF. The DNA for the CDR3 is TGTGCCTGGAGTGACCCGGACGGAAACTATGGCTACACCTTC.

The rearrangement links TRBV9 to TRBJ2-1, with D uncertain. Germline values: CDR1 SGDLS, CDR2 YYNGEE. This CDR3 comprises 13 residues. V lost 7 bases, J lost 4 bases, and 12 bases lay in between. CDR3 loop: CASGADVYNEQFF. The DNA for the CDR3 is TGTGCCAGCGGCGCGGACGTTTACAATGAGCAGTTCTTC.

Only a few counts were recorded for this clonotype. The chain combines TRBV9 with TRBJ1-2; 8 bases fit TRBD1. Trimming cost V 2 bases and J 4 bases; bases outside gene matches: 7. The CDR3 extends over 15 amino acids. CDR1 SGDLS and CDR2 YYNGEE come from the germline V gene. The CDR3 spells CASSVASTGVYGYTF. The CDR3 nucleotides read TGTGCCAGCAGCGTCGCTTCGACAGGGGTCTATGGCTACACCTTC. The full variable domain, rest sourced from reference TRBV9 and TRBJ1-2, is DSGVTQTPKHLITATGQRVTLRCSPRSGDLSVYWYQQSLDQGLQFLIQYYNGEERAKGNILERFSAQQFPDLHSELNLSSLELGDSALYFCASSVASTGVYGYTFGSGTRLTVV.

This clonotype came up many times. The rearrangement joins TRBV25-1 to TRBJ2-1, with D unclear. This CDR3 contains 15 residues. Germline CDR1 reads MGHDK; CDR2 reads SYGVNS. Trimming took off 3 bases at V and 0 bases at J, with 9 bases between the two ends. This chain's CDR3 is CASSDRSSSYNEQFF. The CDR3, as DNA: TGTGCCAGCAGTGACAGGTCTAGCTCCTACAATGAGCAGTTCTTC.

The rearrangement uses TRBV20-1 and TRBJ1-1; TRBD1 agrees at 9 bases. CDR3 length equals 12 residues. The V gene's germline CDR1 is DFQATT and CDR2 SNEGSKA (reference sequence). V lost 6 bases and J lost 7; bases outside the gene matches: 6. This chain's CDR3 is CSARTGENEAFF. CDR3 nucleotide sequence: TGCAGTGCCAGGACAGGGGAGAATGAAGCTTTCTTT.

This clonotype was observed a handful of times. The V gene is TRBV5-6, the J gene TRBJ2-5, with unresolved D. The CDR3 is 15 amino acids. V lost 3 bases to trimming and J lost 3 bases, with 15 bases between them. Germline V CDR1 and CDR2: SGHDT, YYEEEE. Written as DNA, the CDR3 is TGTGCCAGCAGCTCGACTCGGGCCCGGAAAGAGACCCAGTACTTC. Protein product: CASSSTRARKETQYF.